The next 30 T cell receptor beta chains were all read from a single sample in a study of patients and donors after allogeneic stem cell transplantation. A single record per CDR3 protein comes from TCRdb applying MiXCR to the RT-PCR reads. The sample lists 920,000 or so distinct CDR3 sequences; approximately 19% were seen once. Input material: blood, either unsorted or a sorted T cell fraction (not recorded which). All receptors come from a human donor who was either an allogeneic HSCT recipient or a stem cell or donor lymphocyte infusion donor (not recorded which). It is not recorded whose cells these are; they may come from a transplant donor.

J is TRBJ1-2 and V is TRBV9, with 7 bases matching TRBD1. Germline CDR1 SGDLS, CDR2 YYNGEE. Trimming at V came to 3 bases and at J to 8 bases, leaving 10 bases not matched to a gene. This CDR3 spans 14 amino acids. In nucleotides, the CDR3 is TGTGCCAGCAGCGCCGACAGGGCCGGTGGGGGCTACACCTTC. Translation gives CASSADRAGGGYTF.

This chain joins TRBV5-4 and TRBJ1-2; no definite D call. V was cut by 4 bases and J by 7 bases, with 23 bases left in between. This CDR3 spans 16 amino acids. Looked up from germline, CDR1 is SGHNT and CDR2 is YYREEE (reference sequence). The CDR3 DNA follows: TGTGCCAGCAGCCCCCCGGGTCAGCTAGCCTTGGGTGGCTACACCTTC. Translating it yields CASSPPGQLALGGYTF.

This clonotype was detected once. CDR3 residues: CASSYKGQSTYEQYF. CDR3 nucleotide sequence: TGTGCCAGCAGTTACAAGGGACAGAGCACCTACGAGCAGTACTTC. This sequence joins TRBV6-5 and TRBJ2-7; 7 positions agree with TRBD1. CDR3 length: 15 amino acids. Germline assignment: CDR1 MNHEY and CDR2 SVGAGI. V was clipped by 2 bases and J by 2 bases; unmatched bases: 6.

The V call is TRBV11-2, the J call TRBJ2-3, with TRBD2 matching over 10 bases. Unmatched junction bases numbered 13, after V lost 5 bases and J lost 2 bases. This CDR3 is built from 18 residues. Germline V gives CDR1 SGHAT, CDR2 FQNNGV. DNA of the CDR3: TGTGCCAGCAGCCCCGCCGGACTAGCGGTAATCCCCACAGATACGCAGTATTTT. The encoded protein is CASSPAGLAVIPTDTQYF.

The V gene is TRBV7-8, the J gene TRBJ2-1; 14 positions agree with TRBD2. The length of the CDR3 is 16 residues. With V trimmed by 1 base and J by 12 bases, 8 bases remained unmatched. CDR1 SGHVS and CDR2 FQNEAQ come from the germline V gene. The CDR3 coding sequence is TGTGCCAGCAGCTTAGGGGGACTAGCGGGAGTTGAAGGGCAGTTCTTC. Translated, it gives CASSLGGLAGVEGQFF. Full variable domain (missing parts from reference TRBV7-8 and TRBJ2-1): GAGVSQSPRYKVAKRGQDVALRCDPISGHVSLFWYQQALGQGPEFLTYFQNEAQLDKSGLPSDRFFAERPEGSVSTLKIQRTQQEDSAVYLCASSLGGLAGVEGQFFGPGTRLTVL.

The CDR3 nucleotides read TGTGCCAGCAGCGTAGAGGACATCAGATTCTTT. This codes for CASSVEDIRFF. J is TRBJ1-1 and V is TRBV9, with D possibly TRBD1 on 5 matching bases. CDR1 and CDR2 from the germline V gene are SGDLS and YYNGEE. CDR3 size: 11 residues. Trimming left V 0 bases short and J 14 bases short, with 11 bases between.

The chain links TRBV12-3 or TRBV12-4 to TRBJ2-3, with 11 bases aligning to TRBD2. The CDR3 has 16 residues. V shed 6 bases, J shed 4 bases, and the junction held 9 bases outside the gene matches. The CDR3 DNA reads as TGTGCCAGCAGCCGACGACTAGCGGGAATGTCAGATACGCAGTATTTT. It encodes CASSRRLAGMSDTQYF.

The chain is built from TRBV5-6 and TRBJ2-1, with D tentatively TRBD1 (8 bases). CDR1 is SGHDT, CDR2 YYEEEE, per germline. The CDR3 runs 17 residues. Trimming removed 4 bases from V and 4 bases from J, with 21 bases in between. CDR3 in amino acids: CASSPRPGGGGYNEQFF. Here the CDR3 DNA reads TGTGCCAGCAGCCCTCGCCCAGGGGGCGGGGGATACAATGAGCAGTTCTTC.

Ten or more counts support this clonotype. The genes are TRBV28 and TRBJ2-5; 12 bases are a match to TRBD1. This CDR3 is 16 amino acids long. Germline CDR1 MDHEN, CDR2 SYDVKM. The trim removed 2 bases at V and 5 bases at J, leaving 6 bases unmatched. The CDR3 loop is CASSLRGQGARETQYF. The CDR3 DNA sequence: TGTGCCAGCAGTTTAAGGGGACAGGGGGCGCGGGAGACCCAGTACTTC.

This clonotype has just a few counts. The chain uses TRBV20-1 and TRBJ2-7; 10 bases match TRBD2. Per germline, CDR1 DFQATT and CDR2 SNEGSKA (reference sequence). The J segment lost 0 bases and the V segment lost 5 bases, leaving 4 bases of the junction unmatched. CDR3 size: 14 residues. CDR3 in amino acids: CSAAGTSVSYEQYF. CDR3 bases: TGCAGTGCTGCCGGGACTAGCGTCTCCTACGAGCAGTACTTC.

This clonotype was observed a handful of times. This sequence joins TRBV5-5 and TRBJ2-2, with D perhaps TRBD1 (6 bases). Trimming removed 4 bases at V and 2 bases at J, with 12 bases between. This CDR3 spans 15 amino acids. In germline, CDR1 is SGHKS, CDR2 YYEKEE (reference sequence). This CDR3 reads CASSPGHFNTGELFF. The CDR3 DNA reads as TGTGCCAGCAGCCCGGGACATTTTAACACCGGGGAGCTGTTTTTT.

The chain links TRBV6-1 to TRBJ1-2, with D possibly TRBD1 on 5 matching bases. Germline lookup yields CDR1 MNHNS and CDR2 SASEGT. This CDR3 contains 13 residues. The V end was cut by 4 bases, the J end by 8 bases, with 14 bases between. The CDR3: CASSGAGSSGYTF. DNA of the CDR3: TGTGCCAGCAGTGGTGCAGGGAGCTCCGGCTACACCTTC.

This clonotype has a handful of counts. V usage is TRBV30 and J usage is TRBJ2-7; D might be TRBD1 or TRBD2, each matching 6 bases. Germline V gives CDR1 GTSNPN, CDR2 SVGIG (reference sequence). The CDR3 is 13 residues long. Trimming shortened V by 3 bases and J by 0 bases, and 9 bases separated the two germline ends. CDR3 bases: TGTGCCTGGAGCGGGGGACACTCCTACGAGCAGTACTTC. Protein sequence: CAWSGGHSYEQYF.

About this clonotype itself: One base away lies a much larger clone, so this may be a sequencing read error. The chain uses TRBV29-1 and TRBJ1-1, with D possibly matching TRBD1 (5 bases). With 5 bases removed from V and 1 base from J, the gap between germline ends came to 8 bases. Germline V gene lookup returns CDR1 SQVTM and CDR2 ANQGSEA. The length of the CDR3 is 12 residues. The CDR3 reads CSVLDTNTEAFF. For the CDR3, the DNA is TGCAGCGTTTTGGACACGAACACTGAAGCTTTCTTT. Supplemented by reference TRBV29-1 and TRBJ1-1, the full variable domain reads SAVISQKPSRDICQRGTSLTIQCQVDSQVTMMFWYRQQPGQSLTLIATANQGSEATYESGFVIDKFPISRPNLTFSTLTVSNMSPEDSSIYLCSVLDTNTEAFFGQGTRLTVV.

This clonotype showed up just a few times. The J gene is TRBJ1-5, the V gene TRBV6-1; D unresolved. The length of the CDR3 is 15 residues. The V and J ends lost 8 bases and 4 bases respectively, with 18 bases between them. Germline V gene sequence: CDR1 MNHNS, CDR2 SASEGT. CDR3 DNA: TGTGCCAGCCCTCTTACCTCACACAGAAATCAGCCCCAGCATTTT. Residues: CASPLTSHRNQPQHF.

This clonotype was seen a handful of times. For the CDR3, the DNA is TGTGCCTGGAGTGTACCTACGGGACTCTCTGGAAACACCATATATTTT. Protein: CAWSVPTGLSGNTIYF. This chain links TRBV30 with TRBJ1-3; TRBD1 might be the D (5 bases). Germline CDR1 GTSNPN, CDR2 SVGIG (reference sequence). Deletions cut 0 bases from V and 0 bases from J, with 12 bases between. The CDR3 runs 16 residues.

This clonotype was seen many times. The gene calls are TRBV28 and TRBJ2-7; 8 nucleotides match TRBD1. The CDR3 loop spans 14 amino acids. V lost 2 bases to trimming and J lost 3 bases; unmatched junction nucleotides: 3. CDR1 is MDHEN and CDR2 is SYDVKM in the germline V gene. The CDR3 DNA reads TGTGCCAGCAGTTTACAGGGGGCATTCTACGAGCAGTACTTC. Translating it yields CASSLQGAFYEQYF.

This sequence joins TRBV7-3 and TRBJ2-3; the D is unclear. Germline CDR1 and CDR2: SGHTA and FQGTGA. Between the trimmed V and J ends, which lost 1 base and 2 bases, there was a span of 7 bases. The CDR3 runs 14 residues. CDR3 in amino acids: CASSLKGTTDTQYF. The CDR3 DNA follows: TGTGCCAGCAGCTTAAAGGGAACCACAGATACGCAGTATTTT.

The rearrangement links TRBV6-2 or TRBV6-3 to TRBJ2-1; D unresolved. Germline CDR1 reads MNHEY; CDR2 reads SVGEGT. Deletions cut 0 bases from V and 7 bases from J, with 13 bases between. This CDR3 region has 15 residues. CDR3 in amino acids: CASSYSEIRLNEQFF. DNA of the CDR3: TGTGCCAGCAGTTACTCGGAAATACGTCTGAATGAGCAGTTCTTC.

The table lists this clonotype with a few counts. The chain is built from TRBV6-1 and TRBJ2-3; no firm D call. V lost 6 bases, J lost 4 bases, and 14 bases lay in between. The CDR3 is 14 amino acids. Germline V gives CDR1 MNHNS, CDR2 SASEGT. DNA for the CDR3: TGTGCCAGCAGCCCCGGAATTCGGCCAGATACGCAGTATTTT. Its protein is CASSPGIRPDTQYF.

The chain recombines TRBV4-2 with TRBJ2-3, with 13 bases lining up with TRBD2. V lost 4 bases to trimming and J lost 3 bases; unmatched junction nucleotides: 7. This CDR3 contains 17 residues. Germline loops: CDR1 LGHNA, CDR2 YNFKEQ. In DNA form, the CDR3 reads TGTGCCAGCAGCCCCCAAGGACTAGCGGGAGTGACAGATACGCAGTATTTT. Translated, it gives CASSPQGLAGVTDTQYF.

This clonotype was counted between two and nine times. The CDR3 nucleotides read TGTGCCAGCAGTCCCCCGACAGGGGGTAATGGCTACACCTTC. It is translated as CASSPPTGGNGYTF. The rearrangement links TRBV12-3 or TRBV12-4 to TRBJ1-2, with 9 positions matching TRBD1. The CDR3 contains 14 residues. With V trimmed by 5 bases and J by 6 bases, 7 bases remained unmatched.

This chain joins TRBV11-1 and TRBJ2-7; D may be TRBD1 or TRBD2 (5 bases each). With 4 bases removed from V and 2 bases from J, the gap between germline ends came to 12 bases. The CDR3 is 14 residues long. The V gene's germline CDR1 is SGHAT and CDR2 FQDESV (reference sequence). Here the CDR3 reads CASSSGRKTYEQYF. For the CDR3, the DNA is TGTGCCAGCAGCTCGGGACGGAAAACCTACGAGCAGTACTTC.

This clonotype was seen more than once but under ten times. The chain has TRBV6-5 and TRBJ1-2; tentatively, D is TRBD1 (5 bases). The ends were cut back, 0 bases at V and 7 bases at J, with 9 bases in the middle. The germline CDR1 and CDR2 sequences are MNHEY and SVGAGI. The CDR3 has 13 amino acids. The DNA of the CDR3 is TGTGCCAGCAGTTACTCAGGGGTTCGTGGCTACACCTTC. It yields the protein CASSYSGVRGYTF.

This clonotype was found a few times. The gene calls are TRBV12-3 or TRBV12-4 and TRBJ2-3; D remains unclear. The ends were cut back, 5 bases at V and 5 bases at J, with 11 bases in the middle. This CDR3 contains 13 residues. CDR3 protein: CASSPPRRDTQYF. In DNA, the CDR3 is TGTGCCAGCAGTCCACCCCGAAGAGATACGCAGTATTTT.

This clonotype was counted between two and nine times. The J gene is TRBJ1-2, the V gene TRBV12-3 or TRBV12-4; D not certain. The CDR3 runs to 12 residues. With 2 bases removed from V and 7 bases from J, the gap between germline ends came to 8 bases. This chain's CDR3 is CASSLRDSGYTF. The CDR3 bases are TGTGCCAGCAGTTTAAGGGATTCTGGCTACACCTTC.

In its sample, this clonotype was seen a few times. This chain joins TRBV10-3 and TRBJ1-4; 7 bases are a match to TRBD1. The CDR3 is 15 residues long. V gave up 3 bases and J gave up 8 bases; unmatched junction bases: 9. Germline lookup yields CDR1 ENHRY and CDR2 SYGVKD. The CDR3 reads CAISDITGDSEKLFF. The CDR3 DNA reads as TGTGCCATCAGTGATATAACAGGGGATTCCGAAAAACTGTTTTTT.

The chain joins TRBV5-1 to TRBJ2-2; tentatively, D is TRBD2 (6 bases). Germline V gene lookup returns CDR1 SGHRS and CDR2 YFSETQ. The CDR3 runs 17 residues. The germline V and J ends were trimmed by 4 bases and 3 bases, with 19 bases remaining between them. This CDR3 is CASSQKAGQSYTGELFF. CDR3 nucleotide sequence: TGCGCCAGCAGCCAAAAAGCGGGCCAGTCTTACACCGGGGAGCTGTTTTTT. Full variable domain (outside the CDR3, taken from reference TRBV5-1 and TRBJ2-2): KAGVTQTPRYLIKTRGQQVTLSCSPISGHRSVSWYQQTPGQGLQFLFEYFSETQRNKGNFPGRFSGRQFSNSRSEMNVSTLELGDSALYLCASSQKAGQSYTGELFFGEGSRLTVL.

The V call is TRBV5-1, the J call TRBJ2-2; 7 bases align to TRBD1. The J segment lost 6 bases and the V segment lost 8 bases, leaving 10 bases of the junction unmatched. Germline V gene lookup returns CDR1 SGHRS and CDR2 YFSETQ. The CDR3 covers 14 residues. This CDR3 is CASTSRQGAGELFF. The DNA for the CDR3 is TGCGCCAGTACTTCCAGGCAGGGGGCCGGGGAGCTGTTTTTT.

This clonotype was counted only a few times. The J gene is TRBJ2-3, the V gene TRBV20-1; D perhaps matches TRBD2 (6 bases). Germline V gene lookup returns CDR1 DFQATT and CDR2 SNEGSKA (reference sequence). V was cut by 4 bases and J by 1 base, with 15 bases left in between. The CDR3 has 15 residues. The CDR3 DNA is TGCAGTGCTATCCTCGGTAGCGGAGGCACAGATACGCAGTATTTT. Translation: CSAILGSGGTDTQYF.